This T cell receptor (beta chain) stems from a study of cytomegalovirus exposure and HLA in healthy donors (TCRdb year 2017). Context from the whole study: In an earlier analysis of under 750 of the donors, about 260 Gb of sequence data and 90 million to 130 million unique TCR beta sequences from 150 million to 200 million T cells were reported. An early release covering 550 to 700 HLA-typed donors comprised approximately 290 gigabases of sequencing data and 85 million to 100 million unique TCR sequences. Among the roughly 430 genotyped donors, 75% to 90% belonged to the genetic ancestry cluster associated with self-reported Caucasian donors. The study aimed to test whether signatures of past pathogen exposure could be identified by cataloging public T cell receptors. The study used immunosequencing to profile the T cell repertoires of several hundred subjects and linked those repertoires to cytomegalovirus serostatus. Besides the first cohort of roughly 660 subjects, a separate validation cohort made up of over a hundred different subjects was used. The study combined high-throughput TCR immunosequencing, statistical association of individual TCRs with disease status, and machine learning to predict cytomegalovirus infection status. In a later analysis, previously published TCR beta repertoires from 666 donors were re-analyzed and high-resolution HLA genotyping was added so that TCR occurrence patterns could be studied. Rather than using new phenotypic data, the later analysis identified candidate immune exposures from TCR beta sequences and from how often those sequences occurred across donors. In an earlier analysis of roughly 580 of the donors, high-throughput TCR beta sequencing was used to judge whether each TCR beta V gene segment behaved as functional or pseudogenic. Donor age, sex, ethnicity and CMV serostatus were compiled alongside the repertoire data. A later genetic analysis took genome-wide SNP genotypes for about three fifths of the roughly 670 donors and used that subset as a discovery cohort. Every discovery cohort repertoire had been produced on one sequencing platform. HLA typing included class I and class II loci at four-digit resolution. The number of typed donors differed by locus: about 620-640 for A, B, C, DRB1 and DQB1; approximately 520 for DQA1; approximately 610 for DPA1; and some 470 for DPB1. Roughly five DR-DQ haplotypes were handled as single units for association and clustering because linkage in the cohort was strong. Among almost 400 genotyped donors of the cohort, an average of roughly 240,000 unique TCR beta nucleotide sequences were sequenced per donor, roughly 20% of them non-productive.

V loses 1 base, J loses 5 bases, and the germline ends lie 14 bases apart. Per the germline V gene (reference sequence), LNHDA is the CDR1 and SQIVND is the CDR2. Spanning cysteine to phenylalanine, the CDR3 consists of 15 amino acids. CDR3 DNA is the only sequence kept; it has 45 bases, read in frame from the first base. Library method: the immunoSEQ multiplex PCR assay. For the multiplex PCR, a mixture combining 60 forward primers for TCR Vbeta segments and 13 reverse primers for TCR Jbeta segments was used. The CDR3 region of rearranged TCR beta genes was amplified from genomic DNA with a multiplex PCR assay. The amplified TCR beta libraries were sequenced on the Illumina HiSeq System as 87-base-pair reads. Concerning the study's data processing: A later analysis tallied around 80 million unique TCR beta chains across the roughly 610 repertoires, and some 10 million of those chains were shared by two or more donors. Raw reads were error-corrected and collapsed into unique sequences by a nearest-neighbor algorithm in which closely related sequences were merged to remove PCR and sequencing errors. CDR3 sequences were aligned to IMGT reference sequences to assign V, D and J gene segments. Each retained sequence needed at least a six-nucleotide match to both a V gene segment and a J gene segment. A rearrangement counted as productive if the CDR3 had no stop codons and remained in frame with V and J, and every other rearrangement counted as non-productive. CDR3 was defined by IMGT convention, running from the second conserved V-encoded cysteine to the conserved J-encoded phenylalanine. Sequences without an unambiguous match to a single V gene segment were excluded from the earlier analysis of 450 to 650 of the donors. An earlier analysis of 587 of the donors called V segments functional above 56.7% productive rearrangements and segregating when the between-donor standard deviation exceeded 5%. To diagnose cytomegalovirus status from the catalog of TCR beta chain sequences, a statistical classification framework was built. In a later analysis, TCR nucleotide sequences were compared against IMGT/GENE-DB human TR gene sequences so that V and J genes could be assigned. A later analysis assigned CDR3 sequences and most-parsimonious VDJ recombination scenarios with the TCRdist pipeline. In a later analysis, each TCR beta chain was defined by its CDR3 amino acid sequence together with its V-gene family, and reads lacking a unique V-gene family were excluded. As a way to deal with suspected cross-contamination and a sequencing artifact, a later analysis dropped hundreds of nucleotide sequences that were highly shared and had low generation probability. In a later analysis, a clonal expansion index was calculated for each public chain from normalized within-repertoire ranks of inferred template counts. In a later analysis, generation probabilities were computed with a VDJ recombination model fitted to out-of-frame rearrangements, and the resulting probabilities were checked against IGoR. In a later analysis, hypergeometric tests were used to score TCR-TCR, TCR-HLA and TCR-CMV co-occurrence, with a repertoire-size bias correction applied to TCR pairs. To estimate false discovery rates, a later analysis permuted the HLA or CMV assignments 20 times. In a later analysis, co-occurring TCRs were grouped using DBSCAN, and TCRdist sequence similarity was added for clustering within HLA-allele-positive subsets. Repertoires with fewer than 30,000 or more than 120,000 public chains, plus five repertoires with anomalous nucleotide sharing, were excluded from co-occurrence clustering. TCRdb took over this immuneACCESS table, retaining in-frame rearrangements with V and J assigned. Such tables are incomplete; in checked studies, under half of the missing clones stem from an unresolved V gene, and the remainder is unexplained. V and J calls plus clone size are reproduced from that table; the DNA served to infer D and trimming. Within this sample are 100,000 to 150,000 clones, with around 78% of them counted one time only. The ten most abundant clones make up less than 4.5% of the sample.

In total, 630 or so healthy bone marrow donors made up the cohort. At the time of sampling, every cohort member was nominally healthy, though immune exposures that went unrecorded were likely present. The donor was CMV seronegative and belonged to the group of 350 to 400 seronegative cohort members. Every donor gave a peripheral blood sample, and the peripheral blood mononuclear cells from that sample were used for TCR beta sequencing. Genomic DNA was extracted from the blood cell samples with the Qiagen DNeasy Blood Extraction Kit. On the study overall, not on this receptor specifically: The only immune exposure information available for the cohort was CMV serostatus. Compared with the roughly 720-donor mean, donors in an Asian-associated ancestry cluster had fewer N-insertions in productive TCRs, according to a later genetic analysis. A later analysis found that HLA-associated TCR beta chains were more clonally expanded and had lower generation probabilities than equally common non-associated chains. Assigning TCR associations to individual alleles was difficult when HLA alleles, especially DR and DQ, strongly co-occurred. The classifier was reported to diagnose cytomegalovirus status with high specificity and sensitivity in both the original and validation cohorts. Because the 87-base-pair reads could not distinguish some IMGT-functional V segments, including TRBV6-2 and TRBV6-3, those segments were excluded. Roughly 15 rarely observed V segments, including chromosome 9 orphons, were excluded from the earlier analysis of about 500 of the donors because counts were too low. An association between a missense DCLRE1C variant and V-gene and J-gene trimming of TCR beta chains was found in a later genetic analysis and replicated in an independent cohort. A cluster of highly shared sequence variants was judged likely to represent a technical artifact of the sequencing pipeline. This cohort had only TCR beta chains sequenced, and the lack of alpha or paired-chain data limited which features could be detected. Because HLA typing was missing for some donors at each locus, association tests included only the typed subset. Roughly uniform sequencing depth across donors was assumed in presence/absence analyses, although this assumption may not hold. Correlated functional status among segregating V segments might be attributable to linkage disequilibrium, but an unknown experimental factor could not be ruled out. In an earlier analysis of some 640 of the donors, most TCR beta V segments were observed in productive rearrangements about 87% or about 30% of the time, broadly matching IMGT annotations. In the study, about 150 TCR beta chains were listed as associated with cytomegalovirus. A further reported finding was that TCR beta sequences accurately predicted the HLA-A and HLA-B alleles for most subjects in the first cohort. At a false discovery rate of 0.05, a later analysis linked about 17,000 TCR beta sequences to specific HLA alleles. It was suggested by the authors that the approach could potentially be generalized to other disease states and immunological phenotypes. In a later analysis, TCR association rates were found to vary across HLA loci, with the most associated TCRs seen for DRB1 alleles and the fewest for HLA-C alleles. According to a later analysis, most CMV-associated TCR beta chains appeared to be HLA-restricted, and the HLA associations seemed to be driven largely by CMV exposure. Most TCR sequences were seen in very few donors, while some public TCRs were found in many individuals. A later analysis reported that several top co-occurrence clusters appeared linked to parvovirus B19, influenza, CMV and Epstein-Barr virus. A few of the identified cytomegalovirus-associated TCR beta chains were confirmed in vitro to be specific for cytomegalovirus antigens.

A word on this clone: Its antigen remains undetermined. Base qualities were left out, and no much larger clone turns up one base away.

The sequence is built from TRBV19 and TRBJ1-1; a confident D gene designation cannot be given. The TCR comes from a man aged 35-49 years in good health and CMV-seronegative. The material sequenced was PBMCs. This receptor carries the CDR3 CASSIVSLGETEAFF. The DNA sequence is TGTGCCAGTAGTATAGTTAGTCTGGGAGAAACTGAAGCTTTCTTT.